This T cell receptor beta chain was retrieved from a study of blood T cell repertoires in COVID-19. Sequencing used immunoSEQ multiplex PCR; TCRdb keeps in-frame clones, though not all of them. The sample holds about 270,000 clones; more than 70% are singletons and the top ten take roughly 3%. V was shortened by 6 bases and J by 1 base, with 18 bases between the two germline ends. The CDR3 spans 16 residues. Germline V gives CDR1 LGHDT, CDR2 YNNKEL (reference sequence). This clone was counted only a few times. The specimen sequenced was peripheral blood. The chain recombines TRBV3-1 (or the pseudogene TRBV3-2) with TRBJ2-5, with D uncertain. The source is a woman aged 18-29 years with acute or convalescent COVID-19. The CDR3 DNA is TGTGCCAGCAGTCTAGGAATTGGTAATTTCCAAGAGACCCAGTACTTC. It yields the protein CASSLGIGNFQETQYF.